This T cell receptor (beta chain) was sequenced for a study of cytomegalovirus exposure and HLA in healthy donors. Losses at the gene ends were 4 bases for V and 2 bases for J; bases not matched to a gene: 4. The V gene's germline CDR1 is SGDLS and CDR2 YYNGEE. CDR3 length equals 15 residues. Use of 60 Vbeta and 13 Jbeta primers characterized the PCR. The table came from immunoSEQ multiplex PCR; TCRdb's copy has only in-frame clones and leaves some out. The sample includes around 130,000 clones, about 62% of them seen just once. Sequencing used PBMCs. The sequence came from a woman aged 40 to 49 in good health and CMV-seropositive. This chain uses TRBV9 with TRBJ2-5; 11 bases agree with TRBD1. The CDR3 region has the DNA TGTGCCAGCAGCCCGCGGGACAGGGGGCAAGAGACCCAGTACTTC. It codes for CASSPRDRGQETQYF.